These 26 T cell receptor beta chains came from one sample sequenced in a study of T cell responses to AZD1222 COVID-19 vaccine. Repertoires were generated with immunoSEQ multiplex PCR, while TCRdb's copy carries only in-frame clones and drops some. The data show around 67,000 clones, around 84% seen once. Sequencing used peripheral blood, obtained on day 0 of AZD1222 vaccination. Source of these receptors: an adult in good health.

V is TRBV28 and J is TRBJ2-5, with D unclear. The V end was cut by 6 bases, the J end by 7 bases, with 9 bases between. Germline V lookup: CDR1 MDHEN, CDR2 SYDVKM. The CDR3 has 11 amino acids. The CDR3 coding sequence is TGTGCCAGCAGCACATATGGGACCCAGTACTTC. It codes for CASSTYGTQYF.

This rearrangement joins TRBV6-5 to TRBJ1-5; D remains ambiguous. Germline CDR1 MNHEY, CDR2 SVGAGI. V gave up 5 bases and J gave up 4 bases, with 12 bases separating them. This CDR3 comprises 14 residues. CDR3 sequence: CASSHLASNQPQHF. CDR3 in DNA: TGTGCCAGCAGTCACCTCGCGTCTAATCAGCCCCAGCATTTT.

The chain is built from TRBV4-3 and TRBJ2-3; D ambiguous. This CDR3 is built from 15 residues. The V gene lost 5 bases and the J gene lost 3 bases, with 15 bases spanning the gap. CDR1 and CDR2 from the germline V gene are LGHNA and YSLEER. The CDR3 sequence is CASSAGSTGTDTQYF. The CDR3 nucleotides are TGCGCCAGCAGCGCAGGCTCAACGGGTACAGATACGCAGTATTTT.

The V gene is TRBV25-1, the J gene TRBJ1-6; 7 bases agree with TRBD1. V shed 8 bases, J shed 5 bases, and the junction held 6 bases outside the gene matches. CDR1 MGHDK and CDR2 SYGVNS come from the germline V gene. This CDR3 contains 14 residues. The CDR3 loop reads CASGTGQNNSPLHF. The CDR3, as DNA: TGTGCCAGCGGGACGGGACAGAATAATTCACCCCTCCACTTT.

This chain connects TRBV30 to TRBJ1-6; weak D call: TRBD1 (6 bases). Germline V lookup: CDR1 GTSNPN, CDR2 SVGIG (reference sequence). Trimming cost V 3 bases and J 10 bases, with 16 bases left between them. The CDR3 runs to 14 residues. CDR3 region: CAWRVRGGISPLHF. The CDR3, as DNA: TGTGCCTGGAGGGTTCGTGGGGGCATATCACCCCTCCACTTT.

The chain is built from TRBV7-9 and TRBJ2-1; TRBD2 agrees at 8 bases. In germline, CDR1 is SEHNR, CDR2 FQNEAQ (reference sequence). J lost 5 bases, V lost 1 base, and 4 bases had no gene match. The CDR3 length is 15 residues. The CDR3 region is CASSLGSGRHNEQFF. The CDR3 DNA is TGTGCCAGCAGCTTAGGCAGCGGGAGACACAATGAGCAGTTCTTC.

This clone was seen only once. The chain has TRBV5-6 and TRBJ2-1; 12 bases agree with TRBD2. The CDR3 length is 15 residues. CDR1 is SGHDT and CDR2 is YYEEEE in the germline V gene. The ends lost 2 bases at V and 6 bases at J; junction bases unmatched: 3. This CDR3 reads CASSFRTSGVNEQFF. CDR3 nucleotides: TGTGCCAGCAGCTTCCGGACTAGCGGGGTCAATGAGCAGTTCTTC.

Written as DNA, the CDR3 is TGTGCCAGCAGCGACCGGGACACGGCTAACTATGGCTACACCTTC. It is translated as CASSDRDTANYGYTF. J is TRBJ1-2 and V is TRBV9; weak D call: TRBD1 (6 bases). Per the germline V gene, CDR1 is SGDLS and CDR2 is YYNGEE. CDR3 size: 15 residues. With 3 bases removed from V and 0 bases from J, the gap between germline ends came to 12 bases.

The chain carries TRBV13 and TRBJ2-7; 11 positions agree with TRBD2. The CDR3 totals 15 residues. V gave up 5 bases and J gave up 5 bases; unmatched junction bases: 8. Germline CDR1 and CDR2: PRHDT and FYEKMQ (reference sequence). The CDR3 DNA is TGTGCCAGCAGCCAAGGAACTAGCGGGAGAGACGAGCAGTACTTC. This encodes CASSQGTSGRDEQYF. The full variable domain, rest sourced from reference TRBV13 and TRBJ2-7, is AAGVIQSPRHLIKEKRETATLKCYPIPRHDTVYWYQQGPGQDPQFLISFYEKMQSDKGSIPDRFSAQQFSDYHSELNMSSLELGDSALYFCASSQGTSGRDEQYFGPGTRLTVT.

This clone was seen more than once but under ten times. The gene calls are TRBV19 and TRBJ1-5; D gene ambiguous. Germline V gene lookup returns CDR1 LNHDA and CDR2 SQIVND (reference sequence). Trimming stripped 10 bases from V and 5 bases from J, with 15 bases between. The CDR3 has 13 amino acids. The CDR3 loop is CATAAGLYQPQHF. The DNA for the CDR3 is TGTGCCACCGCCGCCGGACTATATCAGCCCCAGCATTTT.

V usage is TRBV19 and J usage is TRBJ1-2; 8 positions match TRBD1. The CDR3 consists of 13 residues. Looked up from germline, CDR1 is LNHDA and CDR2 is SQIVND (reference sequence). Germline trimming cut 5 bases from V and 3 bases from J; bases unmatched to any gene: 2. The CDR3 is CASSLTGDYGYTF. The DNA for the CDR3 is TGTGCCAGTAGTTTGACAGGGGACTATGGCTACACCTTC.

The rearrangement joins TRBV6-6 to TRBJ1-3; D is unresolved. With 0 bases removed from V and 2 bases from J, the gap between germline ends came to 8 bases. The CDR3 runs to 15 residues. CDR1 is MNHNY and CDR2 is SVGAGI in the germline V gene (reference sequence). The CDR3 is CASSYSPRPGNTIYF. As DNA, the CDR3 is TGTGCCAGCAGTTACTCCCCGCGCCCTGGAAACACCATATATTTT.

This clone was counted a few times. The rearrangement links TRBV3-1 (or the pseudogene TRBV3-2) to TRBJ1-1; D is uncertain. From germline, CDR1 is LGHDT and CDR2 YNNKEL (reference sequence). This CDR3 has 12 residues. V lost 2 bases and J 11 bases, leaving 12 bases between the germline ends. CDR3 region: CASSQQGPPAFF. DNA for the CDR3: TGTGCCAGCAGCCAACAAGGACCTCCCGCTTTCTTT.

The chain carries TRBV15 and TRBJ1-1, with unresolved D. Germline V gene data show CDR1 as LNHNV and CDR2 as YYDKDF (reference sequence). Trimming removed 1 base from V and 4 bases from J, with 13 bases in between. This CDR3 has 15 amino acids. CDR3 sequence reads: CATSRAQLGSTEAFF. The CDR3 DNA reads TGTGCCACCAGCAGAGCCCAACTAGGTAGCACTGAAGCTTTCTTT.

This clone was counted a few times. The chain has TRBV5-1 and TRBJ2-3; 7 bases are shared with TRBD1. Germline V CDR1 and CDR2: SGHRS, YFSETQ. CDR3 length: 16 amino acids. V lost 4 bases, J lost 0 bases, and 8 bases stayed unmatched. The CDR3 protein is CASSLGTVSSTDTQYF. In DNA, the CDR3 is TGCGCCAGCAGCCTAGGGACAGTCTCTAGCACAGATACGCAGTATTTT.

The chain employs TRBV14 and TRBJ2-1, with 13 bases matching TRBD2. Germline V gene sequence: CDR1 SGHDN, CDR2 FVKESK. With 4 bases clipped from V and 9 bases from J, the junction kept 6 bases outside the gene matches. The CDR3 runs to 15 residues. This CDR3 reads CASSPGLAGAGEQFF. In DNA form, the CDR3 reads TGTGCCAGCAGCCCCGGACTAGCGGGAGCGGGTGAGCAGTTCTTC.

This sequence joins TRBV9 and TRBJ1-6, with D hard to call. The CDR3 totals 13 residues. V shed 0 bases and J shed 5 bases, with 3 bases lying between them. Looked up from germline, CDR1 is SGDLS and CDR2 is YYNGEE. The CDR3 reads CASSVADNSPLHF. In DNA, the CDR3 is TGTGCCAGCAGCGTAGCTGATAATTCACCCCTCCACTTT.

The chain has TRBV5-5 and TRBJ1-5; 9 positions match TRBD1. The CDR3 sequence is 16 residues long. With 2 bases clipped from V and 6 bases from J, the junction kept 9 bases outside the gene matches. Per germline, CDR1 SGHKS and CDR2 YYEKEE (reference sequence). The CDR3 is CASSLTGTGNGQPQHF. CDR3 nucleotides: TGTGCCAGCAGCTTAACCGGGACAGGGAACGGTCAGCCCCAGCATTTT.

The CDR3 DNA reads as TGTGCCAGCAGTTTTCTCGGGGGAAGCAATCAGCCCCAGCATTTT. Translation: CASSFLGGSNQPQHF. V is TRBV28 and J is TRBJ1-5, with a tentative D call TRBD1 (5 bases). V shed 3 bases and J shed 1 base, with 10 bases lying between them. Germline V gives CDR1 MDHEN, CDR2 SYDVKM. The CDR3 consists of 15 residues.

This CDR3 reads CASSQYGQENQPQHF. The CDR3 bases are TGTGCCAGCAGCCAATACGGACAGGAAAATCAGCCCCAGCATTTT. This chain links TRBV16 with TRBJ1-5; 7 bases match TRBD1. The CDR3 runs to 15 residues. CDR1 is KGHSY and CDR2 is FQNENV in the germline V gene. Trimming at V came to 1 base and at J to 4 bases, leaving 4 bases not matched to a gene.

V usage is TRBV7-9 and J usage is TRBJ2-4; no reliable D call. The CDR3 is 13 residues long. Looked up from germline, CDR1 is SEHNR and CDR2 is FQNEAQ (reference sequence). V was shortened by 5 bases and J by 5 bases, with 10 bases between the two germline ends. DNA for the CDR3: TGTGCCAGCAGCACCCTTGGGGAAAACATTCAGTACTTC. It specifies CASSTLGENIQYF.

The rearrangement uses TRBV7-9 and TRBJ2-7; 7 positions match TRBD1. The trim removed 5 bases at V and 7 bases at J, leaving 11 bases unmatched. The CDR3 length is 14 residues. CDR1 and CDR2 (germline): SEHNR, FQNEAQ (reference sequence). Here the CDR3 DNA reads TGTGCCAGCAGCCCCGGGACAGAAGCTACGGAGCAGTACTTC. Its translation: CASSPGTEATEQYF.

This clone was seen just once. The V and J genes are TRBV6-5 and TRBJ2-2, with D unclear. V lost 0 bases and J lost 5, with 13 bases in between. CDR1 and CDR2 (germline): MNHEY, SVGAGI. The CDR3 is 16 residues long. DNA of the CDR3: TGTGCCAGCAGTTACTCCAGGTACCCTACGACCGGGGAGCTGTTTTTT. This sequence encodes CASSYSRYPTTGELFF.

The chain couples TRBV9 to TRBJ2-7; TRBD1 aligns across 7 bases. V gave up 0 bases and J gave up 3 bases; unmatched junction bases: 6. Germline V gene data show CDR1 as SGDLS and CDR2 as YYNGEE. CDR3 length: 15 residues. The CDR3 region is CASSVEGQGVYEQYF. The CDR3 coding sequence is TGTGCCAGCAGCGTAGAGGGCCAGGGGGTCTACGAGCAGTACTTC.

This rearrangement joins TRBV13 to TRBJ1-1, with D possibly being TRBD1 (5 bases). The CDR3 runs 15 residues. Germline CDR1 PRHDT, CDR2 FYEKMQ (reference sequence). Trimming stripped 5 bases from V and 9 bases from J, with 22 bases between. The CDR3 loop is CASSQTPPQGYQAFF. CDR3 sequence (DNA): TGTGCCAGCAGCCAAACACCACCCCAGGGATATCAAGCTTTCTTT.

J is TRBJ2-7 and V is TRBV9; 11 bases are a match to TRBD1. This CDR3 is built from 15 residues. V was pared by 3 bases and J by 4 bases, with 6 bases of the junction left unmatched. Per the germline V gene, CDR1 is SGDLS and CDR2 is YYNGEE. The CDR3, as DNA: TGTGCCAGCAGCGCCGGGACAGGGGGGATTTACGAGCAGTACTTC. This codes for CASSAGTGGIYEQYF.